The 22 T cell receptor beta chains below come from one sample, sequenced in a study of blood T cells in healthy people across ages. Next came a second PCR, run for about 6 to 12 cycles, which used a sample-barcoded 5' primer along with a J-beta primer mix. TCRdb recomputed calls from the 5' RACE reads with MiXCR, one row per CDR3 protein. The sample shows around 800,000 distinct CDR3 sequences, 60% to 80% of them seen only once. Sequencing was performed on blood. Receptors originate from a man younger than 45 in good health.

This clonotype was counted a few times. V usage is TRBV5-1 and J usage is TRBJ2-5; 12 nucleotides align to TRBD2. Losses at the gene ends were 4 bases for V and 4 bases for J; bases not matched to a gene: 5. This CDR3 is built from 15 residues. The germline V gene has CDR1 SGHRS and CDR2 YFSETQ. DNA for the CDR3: TGCGCCAGCAGCCCCGCGACTAGCGGGGGAGAGACCCAGTACTTC. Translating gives CASSPATSGGETQYF.

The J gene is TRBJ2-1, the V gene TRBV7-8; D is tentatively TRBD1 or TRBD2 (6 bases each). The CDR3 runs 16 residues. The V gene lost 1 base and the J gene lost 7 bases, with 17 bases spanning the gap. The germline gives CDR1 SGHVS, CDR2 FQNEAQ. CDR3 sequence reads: CASSLGGAQGVNEQFF. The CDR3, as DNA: TGTGCCAGCAGCTTAGGGGGGGCACAGGGCGTGAATGAGCAGTTCTTC.

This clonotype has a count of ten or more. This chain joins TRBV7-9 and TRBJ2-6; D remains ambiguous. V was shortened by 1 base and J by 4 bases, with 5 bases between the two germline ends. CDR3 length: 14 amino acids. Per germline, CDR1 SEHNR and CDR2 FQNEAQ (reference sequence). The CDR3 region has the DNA TGTGCCAGCAGCTTAGTAGGCGGGGCCAACGTCCTGACTTTC. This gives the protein CASSLVGGANVLTF.

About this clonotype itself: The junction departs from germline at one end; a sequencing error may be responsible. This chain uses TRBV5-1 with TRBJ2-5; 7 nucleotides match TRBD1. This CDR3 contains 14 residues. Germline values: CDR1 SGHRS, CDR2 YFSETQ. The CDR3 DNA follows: TGCGCCAGCAGCGTGGGACAGTCCCAAGGGACCCAGTACTTC. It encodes CASSVGQSQGTQYF.

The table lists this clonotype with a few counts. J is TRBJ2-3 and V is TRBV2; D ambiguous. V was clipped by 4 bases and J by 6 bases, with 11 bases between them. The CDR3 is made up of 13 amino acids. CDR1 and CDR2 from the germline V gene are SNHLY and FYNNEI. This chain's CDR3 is CASSVPTGDTQYF. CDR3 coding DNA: TGTGCCAGCAGTGTTCCAACCGGGGATACGCAGTATTTT.

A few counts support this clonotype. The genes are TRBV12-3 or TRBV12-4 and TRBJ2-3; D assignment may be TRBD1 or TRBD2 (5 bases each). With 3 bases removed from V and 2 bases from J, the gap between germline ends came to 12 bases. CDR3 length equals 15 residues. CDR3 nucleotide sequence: TGTGCCAGCAGTTTTCGGTCAGGGACCACAGATACGCAGTATTTT. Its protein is CASSFRSGTTDTQYF.

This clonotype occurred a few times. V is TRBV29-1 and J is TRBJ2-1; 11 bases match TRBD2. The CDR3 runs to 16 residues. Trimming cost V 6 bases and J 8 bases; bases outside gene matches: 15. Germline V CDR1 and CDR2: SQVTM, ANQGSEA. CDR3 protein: CSVRSPGLAAGYEQFF. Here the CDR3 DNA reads TGCAGCGTCCGAAGCCCGGGACTAGCGGCGGGCTATGAGCAGTTCTTC.

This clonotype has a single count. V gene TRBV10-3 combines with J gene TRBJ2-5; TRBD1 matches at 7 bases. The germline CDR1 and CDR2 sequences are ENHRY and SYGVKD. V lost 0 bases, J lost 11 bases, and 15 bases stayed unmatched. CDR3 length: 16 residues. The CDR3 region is CAISESRSDRENEQYF. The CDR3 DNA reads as TGTGCCATCAGTGAGTCTCGTAGCGACAGGGAAAATGAGCAGTACTTC.

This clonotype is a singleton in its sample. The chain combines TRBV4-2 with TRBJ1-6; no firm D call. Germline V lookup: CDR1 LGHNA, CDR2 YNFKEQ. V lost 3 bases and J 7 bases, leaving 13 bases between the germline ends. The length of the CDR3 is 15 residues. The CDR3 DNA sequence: TGTGCCAGCAGCCACTCGTCTGGGATAAATTCACCCCTCCACTTT. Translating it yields CASSHSSGINSPLHF.

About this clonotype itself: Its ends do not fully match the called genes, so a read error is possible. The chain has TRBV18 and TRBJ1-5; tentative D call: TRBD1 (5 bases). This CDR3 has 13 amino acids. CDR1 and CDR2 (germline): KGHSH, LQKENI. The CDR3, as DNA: TGTGCCAGCCCACCGGGAGGGGACCAGCCCCAGCATTTT. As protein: CASPPGGDQPQHF.

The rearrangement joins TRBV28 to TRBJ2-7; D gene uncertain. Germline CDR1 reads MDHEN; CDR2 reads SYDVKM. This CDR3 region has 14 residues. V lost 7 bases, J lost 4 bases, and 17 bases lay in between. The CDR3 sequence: CASKGVADWYEQYF. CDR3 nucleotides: TGTGCCAGCAAAGGTGTGGCAGACTGGTACGAGCAGTACTTC.

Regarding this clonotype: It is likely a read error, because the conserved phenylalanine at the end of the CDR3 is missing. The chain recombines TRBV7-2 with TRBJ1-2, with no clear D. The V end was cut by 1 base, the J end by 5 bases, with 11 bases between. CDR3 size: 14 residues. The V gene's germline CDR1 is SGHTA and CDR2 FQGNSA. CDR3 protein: CASSLDYGGYGYTS. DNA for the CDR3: TGTGCCAGCAGCTTAGATTACGGCGGGTATGGCTACACCTCC.

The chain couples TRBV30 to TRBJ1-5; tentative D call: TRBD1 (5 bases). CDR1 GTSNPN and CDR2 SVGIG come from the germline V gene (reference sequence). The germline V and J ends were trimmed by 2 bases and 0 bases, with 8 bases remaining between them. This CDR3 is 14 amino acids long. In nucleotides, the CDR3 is TGTGCCTGGAGTTCAGGGTTTAGCAATCAGCCCCAGCATTTT. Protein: CAWSSGFSNQPQHF.

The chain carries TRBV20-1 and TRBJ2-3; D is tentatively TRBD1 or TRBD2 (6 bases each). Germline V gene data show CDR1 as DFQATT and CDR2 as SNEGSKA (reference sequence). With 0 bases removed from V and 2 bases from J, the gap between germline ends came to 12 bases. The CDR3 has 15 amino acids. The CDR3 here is CSARDWGAITDTQYF. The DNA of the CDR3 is TGCAGTGCTAGAGATTGGGGGGCCATCACAGATACGCAGTATTTT.

The CDR3 sequence: CASSQDLSGGPYEQYF. The CDR3 nucleotides are TGCGCCAGCAGCCAAGATCTTAGCGGGGGGCCTTACGAGCAGTACTTC. The chain recombines TRBV4-3 with TRBJ2-7; 10 bases line up with TRBD2. V was clipped by 0 bases and J by 4 bases; unmatched bases: 6. Germline CDR1 LGHNA, CDR2 YSLEER. This CDR3 is 16 amino acids long.

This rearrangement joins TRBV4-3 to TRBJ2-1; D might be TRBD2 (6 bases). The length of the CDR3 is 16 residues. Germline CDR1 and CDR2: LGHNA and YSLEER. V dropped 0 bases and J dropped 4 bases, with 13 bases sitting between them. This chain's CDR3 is CASSQDAGRGYNEQFF. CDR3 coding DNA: TGCGCCAGCAGCCAAGATGCGGGGCGAGGGTACAATGAGCAGTTCTTC.

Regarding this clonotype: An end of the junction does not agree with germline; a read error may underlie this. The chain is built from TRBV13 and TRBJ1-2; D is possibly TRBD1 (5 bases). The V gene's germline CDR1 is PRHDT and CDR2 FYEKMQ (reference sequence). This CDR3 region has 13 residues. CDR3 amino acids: CASRGDGLGGYIF. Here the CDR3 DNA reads TGTGCCAGCAGGGGGGACGGTTTAGGTGGCTACATCTTC.

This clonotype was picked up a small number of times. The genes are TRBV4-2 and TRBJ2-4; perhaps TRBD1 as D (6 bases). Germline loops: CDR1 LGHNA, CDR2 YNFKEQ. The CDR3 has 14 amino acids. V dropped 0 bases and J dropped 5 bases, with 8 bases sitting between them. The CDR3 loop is CASSQDAGENIQYF. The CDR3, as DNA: TGTGCCAGCAGCCAAGATGCAGGGGAAAACATTCAGTACTTC.

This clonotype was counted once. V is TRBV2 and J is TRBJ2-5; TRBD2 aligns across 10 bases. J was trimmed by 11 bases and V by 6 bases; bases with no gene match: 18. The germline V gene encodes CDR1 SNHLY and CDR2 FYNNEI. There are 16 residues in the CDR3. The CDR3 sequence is CASRRGLALRLNEQYF. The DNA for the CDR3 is TGTGCCAGCAGGAGGGGACTAGCGCTCCGCCTCAATGAGCAGTACTTC.

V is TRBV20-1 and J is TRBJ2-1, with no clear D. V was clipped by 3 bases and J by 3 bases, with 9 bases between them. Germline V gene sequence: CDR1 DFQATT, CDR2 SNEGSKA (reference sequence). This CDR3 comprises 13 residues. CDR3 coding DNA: TGCAGTGCTAGTACACAGAACTACAATGAGCAGTTCTTC. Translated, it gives CSASTQNYNEQFF.

The CDR3 spells CASSSGLAANYEQYF. CDR3 DNA: TGTGCCAGCAGCTCGGGACTAGCGGCGAACTACGAGCAGTACTTC. The chain combines TRBV7-2 with TRBJ2-4; 11 bases match TRBD2. The closer fit of TRBJ2-7 to the DNA end suggests the J call may be wrong. CDR1 is SGHTA, CDR2 FQGNSA, per germline. The CDR3 is 15 residues long.

Written as DNA, the CDR3 is TGTGCCAGCAGCCTGACAGGGGTTAACAATGAGCAGTTCTTC. It translates to CASSLTGVNNEQFF. The chain links TRBV25-1 to TRBJ2-1; 8 bases agree with TRBD1. The CDR3 extends over 14 amino acids. Unmatched junction bases numbered 6, after V lost 6 bases and J lost 5 bases. Germline assignment: CDR1 MGHDK and CDR2 SYGVNS.